This passage covers 20 T cell receptor beta chains from one sample sequenced in a study of CD8+ T cells in alopecia areata. In each case, RNA was isolated and then reverse transcribed into cDNA as the sequencing template. Assay used: immunoSEQ multiplex PCR; TCRdb lists only in-frame clones, some missing. This sample has 150,000 to 200,000 clones, with 55% found just once. The sample was CD4+ T cells sorted from blood. The receptors stem from a human donor in good health.

The chain recombines TRBV29-1 with TRBJ1-2; no firm D call. V lost 1 base and J 4 bases, leaving 13 bases between the germline ends. The germline V gene encodes CDR1 SQVTM and CDR2 ANQGSEA. This CDR3 comprises 14 residues. The CDR3 loop reads CSVEGYPGSYGYTF. CDR3 DNA: TGCAGCGTTGAAGGTTATCCGGGCAGCTATGGCTACACCTTC.

The J gene is TRBJ2-2, the V gene TRBV7-8; D gene uncertain. Trimming took 5 bases from V and 8 from J, leaving 21 bases between them. Germline CDR1 is SGHVS and CDR2 is FQNEAQ. This CDR3 spans 16 amino acids. As DNA, the CDR3 is TGTGCCAGCAGCCTCCTAGGTGGTTCGGGCCGGGGGGAGCTGTTTTTT. This gives the protein CASSLLGGSGRGELFF.

This clone appeared a few times. The V and J genes are TRBV29-1 and TRBJ1-1, with 11 bases that match TRBD1. The germline gives CDR1 SQVTM, CDR2 ANQGSEA. The CDR3 sequence is 12 residues long. Trimming at V came to 6 bases and at J to 13 bases, leaving 10 bases not matched to a gene. For the CDR3, the DNA is TGCAGCGTCTCCTCCGGGGGGACAGGGGGTTTCTTT. Protein sequence: CSVSSGGTGGFF.

This clone showed up just a few times. The chain has TRBV30 and TRBJ2-1; 14 positions agree with TRBD2. Germline V CDR1 and CDR2: GTSNPN, SVGIG (reference sequence). Trimming at V came to 5 bases and at J to 8 bases, leaving 5 bases not matched to a gene. The CDR3 totals 14 residues. The CDR3: CAWAGLAGGHEQFF. CDR3 coding DNA: TGTGCCTGGGCCGGACTAGCGGGAGGACATGAGCAGTTCTTC.

The rearrangement joins TRBV25-1 to TRBJ2-3; D ambiguous. Between the trimmed V and J ends, which lost 3 bases and 5 bases, there was a span of 6 bases. The CDR3 length is 12 residues. Germline loops: CDR1 MGHDK, CDR2 SYGVNS. The DNA for the CDR3 is TGTGCCAGCAGTGACGTACGAGATACGCAGTATTTT. Protein sequence: CASSDVRDTQYF.

The rearrangement links TRBV6-6 to TRBJ2-7, with D perhaps being TRBD1 or TRBD2 (5 bases each). CDR3 length: 14 residues. Trimming left V 8 bases short and J 6 bases short, with 20 bases between. Germline lookup yields CDR1 MNHNY and CDR2 SVGAGI (reference sequence). In DNA form, the CDR3 reads TGTGCCAGCGGAGGAGTGGGGACGGCCTCCGAGCAGTACTTC. Protein sequence: CASGGVGTASEQYF.

This clone has just a few counts. The J gene is TRBJ2-3, the V gene TRBV29-1; 7 nucleotides match TRBD1. V lost 8 bases and J lost 2; bases outside the gene matches: 13. The CDR3 length is 15 residues. Germline loops: CDR1 SQVTM, CDR2 ANQGSEA. CDR3 bases: TGCAGCACACGAAGGGAGACAGGGATCACAGATACGCAGTATTTT. It codes for CSTRRETGITDTQYF.

V and J are TRBV29-1 and TRBJ2-5; D gene unclear. V lost 4 bases and J lost 2, with 8 bases in between. This CDR3 region has 12 residues. CDR1 is SQVTM and CDR2 is ANQGSEA in the germline V gene. In nucleotides, the CDR3 is TGCAGCGTTGTTGCGGTTCAAGAGACCCAGTACTTC. Translated, it gives CSVVAVQETQYF.

The chain carries TRBV7-9 and TRBJ2-7; D could derive from TRBD1 or TRBD2 (5 bases each). V lost 8 bases, J lost 6 bases, and 20 bases lay in between. CDR1 and CDR2 (germline): SEHNR, FQNEAQ (reference sequence). The CDR3 loop spans 14 amino acids. DNA for the CDR3: TGTGCCAGCTCCACCTCAACGAGAGGGGTCGAGCAGTACTTC. Its protein is CASSTSTRGVEQYF.

The chain links TRBV27 to TRBJ2-1; maybe TRBD2 (6 bases). The germline V gene encodes CDR1 MNHEY and CDR2 SMNVEV (reference sequence). Trimming removed 6 bases from V and 3 bases from J, with 15 bases in between. The CDR3 loop spans 15 amino acids. The CDR3 here is CASSRSRGIYNEQFF. The CDR3 DNA follows: TGTGCCAGCAGCCGGAGCCGGGGGATCTACAATGAGCAGTTCTTC.

The table lists this clone with a few counts. This chain uses TRBV10-3 with TRBJ2-1, with D tentatively TRBD1 or TRBD2 (5 bases each). V lost 6 bases and J lost 12, with 18 bases in between. The CDR3 consists of 13 residues. Germline V gives CDR1 ENHRY, CDR2 SYGVKD. This CDR3 is CAIRARGVVGQFF. The CDR3, as DNA: TGTGCCATCAGGGCCAGAGGGGTTGTGGGGCAGTTCTTC.

This chain links TRBV6-6 with TRBJ1-1; 7 bases are shared with TRBD1. The CDR3 covers 15 residues. The ends lost 5 bases at V and 0 bases at J; junction bases unmatched: 6. From germline, CDR1 is MNHNY and CDR2 SVGAGI (reference sequence). CDR3 nucleotide sequence: TGTGCCAGCAGTAAATACAGGGGATTGAACACTGAAGCTTTCTTT. Translating it yields CASSKYRGLNTEAFF.

Concerning this clone: Other nucleotide sequences in the sample specify the same CDR3. The V call is TRBV29-1, the J call TRBJ2-3; no clear D. The V end was cut by 3 bases, the J end by 2 bases, with 6 bases between. The CDR3 covers 12 residues. Germline lookup yields CDR1 SQVTM and CDR2 ANQGSEA. The CDR3 is CSVEVATDTQYF. The CDR3 nucleotides are TGCAGCGTTGAGGTGGCCACAGATACGCAGTATTTT.

The rearrangement joins TRBV11-1 to TRBJ2-5; D is perhaps TRBD1 (6 bases). Trimming shortened V by 6 bases and J by 1 base, and 9 bases separated the two germline ends. Germline CDR1 and CDR2: SGHAT and FQDESV (reference sequence). This CDR3 is built from 13 residues. The CDR3 nucleotides are TGTGCCAGCAGAGGCAGGGGCCAAGAGACCCAGTACTTC. Translated, it gives CASRGRGQETQYF.

The gene calls are TRBV11-2 and TRBJ2-5; the D is unclear. The CDR3 sequence is 12 residues long. CDR1 is SGHAT and CDR2 is FQNNGV in the germline V gene. The V end was cut by 4 bases, the J end by 3 bases, with 6 bases between. Written as DNA, the CDR3 is TGTGCCAGCAGCTGGGCGAAAGAGACCCAGTACTTC. It translates to CASSWAKETQYF.

This clone was observed a handful of times. This chain connects TRBV30 to TRBJ1-2, with D possibly matching TRBD1 (6 bases). The CDR3 is 12 residues long. The germline gives CDR1 GTSNPN, CDR2 SVGIG (reference sequence). The V end was cut by 7 bases, the J end by 4 bases, with 13 bases between. The CDR3 loop is CAFSQGTYGYTF. The CDR3 nucleotides are TGTGCCTTCTCCCAGGGGACCTATGGCTACACCTTC. The entire variable domain, with the rest obtained from reference TRBV30 and TRBJ1-2, is as follows: SQTIHQWPATLVQPVGSPLSLECTVEGTSNPNLYWYRQAAGRGLQLLFYSVGIGQISSEVPQNLSASRPQDRQFILSSKKLLLSDSGFYLCAFSQGTYGYTFGSGTRLTVV.

This chain connects TRBV29-1 to TRBJ1-2, with 7 positions matching TRBD1. J lost 8 bases, V lost 5 bases, and 11 bases had no gene match. The CDR3 extends over 13 amino acids. CDR1 is SQVTM, CDR2 ANQGSEA, per germline. DNA of the CDR3: TGCAGCGTTCTTCCCGGGGGGACAGCAGGCTACACCTTC. It is translated as CSVLPGGTAGYTF.

This clone was counted a few times. The chain recombines TRBV10-3 with TRBJ2-4; TRBD1 agrees at 9 bases. This CDR3 is built from 14 residues. Germline V gene data show CDR1 as ENHRY and CDR2 as SYGVKD. Trimming at V came to 7 bases and at J to 4 bases, leaving 5 bases not matched to a gene. The CDR3 here is CAIKPGQGKNIQYF. CDR3 sequence (DNA): TGTGCCATCAAGCCGGGACAGGGAAAAAACATTCAGTACTTC.

The gene calls are TRBV7-8 and TRBJ2-2, with 11 bases matching TRBD2. Germline CDR1 SGHVS, CDR2 FQNEAQ. The CDR3 extends over 17 amino acids. V was clipped by 1 base and J by 7 bases; unmatched bases: 8. In nucleotides, the CDR3 is TGTGCCAGCAGCTTAGGGTTGACTAGCGGGACTATCGGGGAGCTGTTTTTT. Its translation is CASSLGLTSGTIGELFF. Complete variable domain (other parts from reference TRBV7-8 and TRBJ2-2): GAGVSQSPRYKVAKRGQDVALRCDPISGHVSLFWYQQALGQGPEFLTYFQNEAQLDKSGLPSDRFFAERPEGSVSTLKIQRTQQEDSAVYLCASSLGLTSGTIGELFFGEGSRLTVL.

The chain links TRBV29-1 to TRBJ2-7, with D unresolved. The CDR3 runs to 12 residues. Trimming cost V 0 bases and J 5 bases, with 8 bases left between them. The germline V gene has CDR1 SQVTM and CDR2 ANQGSEA. CDR3 loop: CSVEDDTDEQYF. In DNA, the CDR3 is TGCAGCGTTGAAGATGACACAGACGAGCAGTACTTC.